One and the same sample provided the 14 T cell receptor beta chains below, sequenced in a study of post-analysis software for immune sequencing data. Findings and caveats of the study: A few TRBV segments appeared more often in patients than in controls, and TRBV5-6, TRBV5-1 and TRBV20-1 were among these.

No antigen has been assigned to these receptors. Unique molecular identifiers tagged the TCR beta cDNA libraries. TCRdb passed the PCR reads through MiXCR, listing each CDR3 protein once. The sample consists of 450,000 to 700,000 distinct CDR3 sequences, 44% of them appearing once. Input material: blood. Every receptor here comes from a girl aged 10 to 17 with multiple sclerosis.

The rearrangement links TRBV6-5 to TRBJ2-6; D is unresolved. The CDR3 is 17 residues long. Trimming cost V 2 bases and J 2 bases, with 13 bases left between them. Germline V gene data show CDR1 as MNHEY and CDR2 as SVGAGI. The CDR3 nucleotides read TGTGCCAGCAGTTACAGCCCCGTCCCTACTGGGGCCAACGTCCTGACTTTC. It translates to CASSYSPVPTGANVLTF.

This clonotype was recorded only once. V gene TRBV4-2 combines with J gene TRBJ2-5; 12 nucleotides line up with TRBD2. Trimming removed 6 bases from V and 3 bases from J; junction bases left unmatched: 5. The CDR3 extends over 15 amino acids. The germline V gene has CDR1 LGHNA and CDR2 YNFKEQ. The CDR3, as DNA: TGTGCCAGCAGATCGACTAGCGGGAGCAAAGAGACCCAGTACTTC. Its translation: CASRSTSGSKETQYF.

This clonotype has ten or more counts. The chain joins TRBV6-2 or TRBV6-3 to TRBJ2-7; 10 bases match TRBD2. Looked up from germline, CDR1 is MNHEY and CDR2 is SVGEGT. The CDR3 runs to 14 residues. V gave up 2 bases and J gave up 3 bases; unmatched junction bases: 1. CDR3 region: CASSYKREGYEQYF. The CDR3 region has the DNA TGTGCCAGCAGTTACAAGCGGGAGGGCTACGAGCAGTACTTC.

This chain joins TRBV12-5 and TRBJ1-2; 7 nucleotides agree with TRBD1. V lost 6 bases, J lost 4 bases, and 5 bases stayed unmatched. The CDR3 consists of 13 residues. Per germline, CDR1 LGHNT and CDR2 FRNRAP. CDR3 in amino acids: CASGLGTVYGYTF. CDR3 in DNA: TGTGCTAGTGGCCTAGGGACAGTCTATGGCTACACCTTC.

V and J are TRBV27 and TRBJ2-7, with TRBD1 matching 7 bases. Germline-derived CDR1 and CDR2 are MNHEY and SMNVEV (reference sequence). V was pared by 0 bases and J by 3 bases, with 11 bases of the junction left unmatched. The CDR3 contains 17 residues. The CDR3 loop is CASSLSSGGHGVYEQYF. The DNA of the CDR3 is TGTGCCAGCAGTTTATCGTCAGGGGGACATGGAGTCTACGAGCAGTACTTC.

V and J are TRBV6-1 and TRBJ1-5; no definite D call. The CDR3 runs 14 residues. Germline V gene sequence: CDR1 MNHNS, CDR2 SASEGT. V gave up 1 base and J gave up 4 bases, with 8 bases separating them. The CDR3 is CASSEVQSNQPQHF. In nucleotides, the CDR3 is TGTGCCAGCAGTGAAGTGCAGTCGAATCAGCCCCAGCATTTT.

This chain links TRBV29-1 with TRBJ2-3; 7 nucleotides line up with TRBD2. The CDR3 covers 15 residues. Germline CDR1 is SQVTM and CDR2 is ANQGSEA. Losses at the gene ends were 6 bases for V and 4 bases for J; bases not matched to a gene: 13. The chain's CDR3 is CSVSVGGSGADTQYF. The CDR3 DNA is TGCAGCGTATCTGTAGGCGGGAGTGGGGCAGATACGCAGTATTTT.

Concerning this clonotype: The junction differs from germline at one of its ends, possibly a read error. The CDR3 DNA sequence: TGCGCCGGCAGCGCAACCGGGACAGTCCCCCAAGAGACCCAGTACTTC. This encodes CAGSATGTVPQETQYF. The rearrangement joins TRBV5-1 to TRBJ2-5; TRBD1 aligns across 7 bases. CDR1 is SGHRS and CDR2 is YFSETQ in the germline V gene. The CDR3 is made up of 16 amino acids.

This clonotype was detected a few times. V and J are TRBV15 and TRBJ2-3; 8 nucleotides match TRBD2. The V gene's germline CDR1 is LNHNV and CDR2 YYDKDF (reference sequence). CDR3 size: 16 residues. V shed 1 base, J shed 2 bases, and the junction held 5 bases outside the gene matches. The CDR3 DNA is TGTGCCACCAGCAGAGCACAGCGGGGGACCACAGATACGCAGTATTTT. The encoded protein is CATSRAQRGTTDTQYF. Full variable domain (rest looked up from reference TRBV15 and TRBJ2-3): DAMVIQNPRYQVTQFGKPVTLSCSQTLNHNVMYWYQQKSSQAPKLLFHYYDKDFNNEADTPDNFQSRRPNTSFCFLDIRSPGLGDTAMYLCATSRAQRGTTDTQYFGPGTRLTVL.

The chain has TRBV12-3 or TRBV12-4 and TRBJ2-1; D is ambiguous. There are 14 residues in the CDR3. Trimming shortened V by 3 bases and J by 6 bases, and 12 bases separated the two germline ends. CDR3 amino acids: CASSFYKPGNEQFF. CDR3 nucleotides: TGTGCCAGCAGTTTTTATAAGCCAGGCAATGAGCAGTTCTTC.

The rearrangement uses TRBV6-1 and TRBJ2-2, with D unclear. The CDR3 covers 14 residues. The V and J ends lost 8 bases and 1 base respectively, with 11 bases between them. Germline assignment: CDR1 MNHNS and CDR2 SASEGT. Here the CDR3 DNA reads TGTGCCAGCGAAGCCAGGAAGAACACCGGGGAGCTGTTTTTT. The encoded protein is CASEARKNTGELFF.

The CDR3 region is CAIRDRGLGDEQYF. The CDR3 DNA sequence: TGTGCCATCAGGGACAGGGGGCTTGGCGACGAGCAGTACTTC. The V call is TRBV10-3, the J call TRBJ2-5; 11 bases match TRBD1. The DNA end is a closer match to TRBJ2-7, so the J assignment may be wrong. The CDR3 covers 14 residues. Germline values: CDR1 ENHRY, CDR2 SYGVKD.

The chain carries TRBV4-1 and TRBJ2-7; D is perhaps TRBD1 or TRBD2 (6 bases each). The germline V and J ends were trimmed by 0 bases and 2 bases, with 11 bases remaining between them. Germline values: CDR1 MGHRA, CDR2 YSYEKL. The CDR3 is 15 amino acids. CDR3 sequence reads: CASSQEEGGTYEQYF. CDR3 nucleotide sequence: TGCGCCAGCAGCCAAGAGGAGGGGGGCACCTACGAGCAGTACTTC.

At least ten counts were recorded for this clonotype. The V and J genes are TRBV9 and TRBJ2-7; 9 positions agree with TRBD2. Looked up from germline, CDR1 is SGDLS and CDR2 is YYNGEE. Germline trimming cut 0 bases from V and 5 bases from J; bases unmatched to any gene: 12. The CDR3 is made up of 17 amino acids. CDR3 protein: CASSVAISASGIHEQYF. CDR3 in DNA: TGTGCCAGCAGCGTAGCTATTTCGGCTAGCGGGATCCACGAGCAGTACTTC.